This TCR beta chain was sequenced in a study of blood T cell repertoires in COVID-19. Study in general: Collection of acute and convalescent COVID-19 samples took place in the United States, Italy and Spain. The cDNA or gDNA used as material had been derived from T cells, B-cell-depleted T cells, or PBMCs.

The CDR3 extends over 13 amino acids. Per germline, CDR1 LNHDA and CDR2 SQIVND (reference sequence). Trimming cost V 8 bases and J 0 bases, with 8 bases left between them. In the original workflow: Nucleated cell number was recorded as an estimate derived from reference gene primer amplification. Assay used: immunoSEQ multiplex PCR; TCRdb lists only in-frame clones, some missing. V, J and clone size are taken as reported in that table, and D and trimming were inferred from the DNA itself. Of 180,000 or so clones detected, 70% to 90% appear once; the ten largest clones hold roughly 8.2%. The specimen was peripheral blood. The chain uses TRBV19 and TRBJ1-3; tentative D call: TRBD1 (5 bases). The clonotype originates from a man in his 60s with acute or convalescent COVID-19. The CDR3 nucleotides read TGTGCCAGTGCGGGGGACTCTGGAAACACCATATATTTT. This encodes CASAGDSGNTIYF.